The clone carrying this T cell receptor (beta chain) showed up just once. Its target is unknown. In germline, CDR1 is GTSNPN, CDR2 SVGIG (reference sequence). The CDR3 spans 13 residues. Though probably carrying unrecorded immune exposures, donors were nominally healthy at sampling. The record originates from a study of cytomegalovirus exposure and HLA in healthy donors. Overall study findings and caveats: Donor immune exposure was known only as CMV serostatus. Later work showed greater clonal expansion in HLA-associated TCR beta chains than in equally common others.

The PCR used 60 Vbeta and 13 Jbeta primers. The assay was immunoSEQ multiplex PCR, and TCRdb's table has in-frame clones only and misses some. The sample consists of 85,000 to 130,000 clones, under 80% of them appearing once. The rearrangement uses TRBV30 and TRBJ2-5; TRBD2 agrees at 7 bases. The DNA end lines up better with TRBJ2-7; the J call may be wrong. Sequencing input: PBMCs. This receptor was identified in a man between 60 and 70 years old in good health and CMV-seronegative. CDR3 region: CAWSAGGSYEQYF. Written as DNA, the CDR3 is TGTGCCTGGAGTGCCGGGGGGTCCTACGAGCAGTACTTC.